This note documents a single T cell receptor beta chain sequence. This sample stems from a study of quantifying T cell responses using KT2 cells. The wider study: cDNA was made from DNase-treated RNA using alpha and beta constant primers. A predetermined fluorescence threshold ended the second PCR, run as a qPCR.

The cDNA 3' end received a ligated oligonucleotide with a UMI. An equimolar mix of RC1.1 and RC1.2 primed the beta chain across TRBC1 and TRBC2. TCR alpha and beta chains were handled separately starting at the second PCR. A single record per CDR3 protein comes from TCRdb applying MiXCR to the UMI-ligation and nested PCR reads. Among over 40,000 distinct CDR3 sequences listed, 11% were seen once. Known numbers of the T cell clone KT2 were added to PBMC. Fixed numbers of PBMC received varying amounts of KT2 cells. Germline CDR1 MGHDK, CDR2 SYGVNS. The CDR3 is 13 residues long. V shed 6 bases and J shed 2 bases, with 11 bases lying between them.

The rearrangement links TRBV25-1 to TRBJ2-7; D could derive from TRBD1 or TRBD2 (5 bases each). This clonotype was obtained from a human donor. The source material was PBMCs spiked with cells of the T cell clone KT2. For the CDR3, the DNA is TGTGCCAGCAGAGGGACCGGCCCCTACGAGCAGTACTTC. Translated: CASRGTGPYEQYF.